This entry lists 18 T cell receptor beta chains sequenced from one sample in a study of shared clonotypes between healthy human individuals. Sequenced by immunoSEQ multiplex PCR; TCRdb stores in-frame clones only, minus some. This sample has fewer than 1.8 million clones, with about 98.5% found just once. The specimen was naive CD4+ T cells sorted from blood. The subset denotes: CD45RA+ positively selected. Receptors were obtained from a man aged 25 to 40 in good health.

V gene TRBV9 combines with J gene TRBJ1-4; a possible D gene is TRBD1 (6 bases). The V end was cut by 5 bases, the J end by 5 bases, with 13 bases between. Germline V gives CDR1 SGDLS, CDR2 YYNGEE. This CDR3 spans 14 amino acids. DNA of the CDR3: TGTGCCAGCAGTCCAGGGGTGGGGAATGAAAAACTGTTTTTT. As protein: CASSPGVGNEKLFF.

The chain couples TRBV10-3 to TRBJ2-1; 7 nucleotides agree with TRBD1. The V segment lost 2 bases and the J segment 6 bases; nucleotides outside the gene matches: 10. The CDR3 covers 16 residues. CDR1 is ENHRY, CDR2 SYGVKD, per germline. CDR3 loop: CAISEPTGKSGNEQFF. The CDR3 DNA reads TGTGCCATCAGTGAGCCGACAGGGAAAAGTGGCAATGAGCAGTTCTTC.

The chain links TRBV6-5 to TRBJ2-2; 10 bases are a match to TRBD2. The CDR3 contains 14 residues. The trim removed 8 bases at V and 6 bases at J, leaving 6 bases unmatched. The germline gives CDR1 MNHEY, CDR2 SVGAGI. The CDR3 is CASGGLAGAGELFF. Here the CDR3 DNA reads TGTGCCAGCGGGGGGCTAGCGGGAGCCGGGGAGCTGTTTTTT.

The gene calls are TRBV9 and TRBJ1-1, with a weak D call TRBD1 (5 bases). The CDR3 loop spans 15 amino acids. Trimming took 0 bases from V and 3 from J, leaving 12 bases between them. Germline V gene sequence: CDR1 SGDLS, CDR2 YYNGEE. The CDR3 is CASSVGGAGYTEAFF. The CDR3 nucleotides read TGTGCCAGCAGCGTAGGTGGGGCCGGGTACACTGAAGCTTTCTTT.

Concerning this clone: Other nucleotide sequences in the sample specify the same CDR3. The rearrangement uses TRBV9 and TRBJ1-1; D not certain. The germline V gene has CDR1 SGDLS and CDR2 YYNGEE. Trimming removed 1 base from V and 1 base from J, with 5 bases in between. This CDR3 has 13 amino acids. CDR3 protein: CASSVQANTEAFF. CDR3 DNA sequence: TGTGCCAGCAGCGTACAAGCGAACACTGAAGCTTTCTTT.

CDR3 protein: CASTPRRPQGMSGELFF. CDR3 sequence (DNA): TGTGCCAGTACCCCACGAAGACCCCAGGGAATGTCCGGGGAGCTGTTTTTT. The chain employs TRBV19 and TRBJ2-2; D might be TRBD1 (5 bases). V was clipped by 7 bases and J by 6 bases, with 24 bases between them. The CDR3 totals 17 residues. Germline V lookup: CDR1 LNHDA, CDR2 SQIVND (reference sequence). The variable domain in full, with the rest retrieved from reference TRBV19 and TRBJ2-2, is DGGITQSPKYLFRKEGQNVTLSCEQNLNHDAMYWYRQDPGQGLRLIYYSQIVNDFQKGDIAEGYSVSREKKESFPLTVTSAQKNPTAFYLCASTPRRPQGMSGELFFGEGSRLTVL.

The count of this clone is one. V and J are TRBV7-3 and TRBJ2-3, with D possibly matching TRBD2 (6 bases). The V end lost 5 bases, the J end lost 3 bases, and 12 bases lay between the germline ends. The CDR3 is made up of 14 amino acids. From germline, CDR1 is SGHTA and CDR2 FQGTGA. CDR3 residues: CASSPLTRTDTQYF. DNA of the CDR3: TGTGCCAGCAGCCCCCTGACTAGGACAGATACGCAGTATTTT. The full variable domain, completed using reference TRBV7-3 and TRBJ2-3, is GAGVSQTPSNKVTEKGKYVELRCDPISGHTALYWYRQSLGQGPEFLIYFQGTGAADDSGLPNDRFFAVRPEGSVSTLKIQRTERGDSAVYLCASSPLTRTDTQYFGPGTRLTVL.

The chain recombines TRBV18 with TRBJ2-7, with 10 bases fitting TRBD2. The V and J ends lost 5 bases and 0 bases, in that order; junction bases with no gene match: 7. The CDR3 is made up of 16 amino acids. Germline assignment: CDR1 KGHSH and CDR2 LQKENI. The CDR3 protein is CASSSIAGGSSYEQYF. CDR3 coding DNA: TGTGCCAGCTCATCGATAGCGGGAGGCAGCTCCTACGAGCAGTACTTC.

The chain has TRBV5-4 and TRBJ2-4; D assignment may be TRBD1 or TRBD2 (5 bases each). Germline V gene sequence: CDR1 SGHNT, CDR2 YYREEE (reference sequence). The length of the CDR3 is 17 residues. Trimming pared 4 bases from V and 3 bases from J, leaving 20 bases between. The CDR3 spells CASSARQRGGNKNIQYF. The CDR3 nucleotides read TGTGCCAGCAGCGCTAGACAGCGAGGAGGAAACAAAAACATTCAGTACTTC.

This chain uses TRBV7-2 with TRBJ2-5; a weak D match, TRBD2 (6 bases). Trimming removed 3 bases at V and 5 bases at J, with 16 bases between. CDR3 length equals 15 residues. Germline CDR1 and CDR2: SGHTA and FQGNSA. The CDR3 protein is CASSFSGGVWETQYF. As DNA, the CDR3 is TGTGCCAGCAGCTTTAGCGGAGGGGTGTGGGAGACCCAGTACTTC.

This clone showed up just once. The CDR3 region is CASSLELAGALEQYF. The CDR3 nucleotides read TGTGCCAGCAGCTTAGAACTAGCGGGAGCCCTCGAGCAGTACTTC. The chain is built from TRBV7-8 and TRBJ2-7; 11 positions match TRBD2. Germline lookup yields CDR1 SGHVS and CDR2 FQNEAQ. The CDR3 length is 15 residues. With 1 base clipped from V and 6 bases from J, the junction kept 5 bases outside the gene matches.

This clone was detected once. The rearrangement joins TRBV7-8 to TRBJ2-5; D might be TRBD2 (5 bases). The germline gives CDR1 SGHVS, CDR2 FQNEAQ. V was shortened by 0 bases and J by 1 base, with 15 bases between the two germline ends. CDR3 size: 17 residues. Written as DNA, the CDR3 is TGTGCCAGCAGCTTAGCCTGGGCGGGCGTTCGCCAAGAGACCCAGTACTTC. This translates into CASSLAWAGVRQETQYF.

This chain uses TRBV5-1 with TRBJ2-7; possible D gene TRBD2, 6 bases. Germline assignment: CDR1 SGHRS and CDR2 YFSETQ. The V gene lost 3 bases and the J gene lost 6 bases, with 19 bases spanning the gap. This CDR3 spans 15 amino acids. The CDR3 sequence is CASSSSGAGRVEQYF. CDR3 sequence (DNA): TGCGCCAGCAGCTCCTCGGGCGCGGGGCGCGTCGAGCAGTACTTC. The whole variable domain, remainder taken from reference TRBV5-1 and TRBJ2-7, is KAGVTQTPRYLIKTRGQQVTLSCSPISGHRSVSWYQQTPGQGLQFLFEYFSETQRNKGNFPGRFSGRQFSNSRSEMNVSTLELGDSALYLCASSSSGAGRVEQYFGPGTRLTVT.

This sequence joins TRBV4-1 and TRBJ2-7; TRBD2 is a possible D gene (5 bases). This CDR3 contains 12 residues. The V end was cut by 8 bases, the J end by 6 bases, with 14 bases between. Germline CDR1 is MGHRA and CDR2 is YSYEKL. The CDR3, as DNA: TGCGCCAGCGCCGGGAATTTCGCCGAGCAGTACTTC. This translates into CASAGNFAEQYF.

V usage is TRBV7-3 and J usage is TRBJ2-3, with D perhaps matching TRBD1 (6 bases). The CDR3 runs 15 residues. Germline assignment: CDR1 SGHTA and CDR2 FQGTGA. V was clipped by 4 bases and J by 0 bases, with 11 bases between them. The CDR3 DNA sequence: TGTGCCAGCAGCTCCAGGGGTTTTAGCACAGATACGCAGTATTTT. Translating it yields CASSSRGFSTDTQYF.

V gene TRBV29-1 combines with J gene TRBJ2-7; 7 positions match TRBD1. Germline-derived CDR1 and CDR2 are SQVTM and ANQGSEA. The CDR3 loop spans 15 amino acids. V lost 6 bases, J lost 3 bases, and 14 bases stayed unmatched. The CDR3 here is CSVRKGGDSYYEQYF. CDR3 DNA sequence: TGCAGCGTCAGAAAAGGGGGCGATTCTTACTACGAGCAGTACTTC.

The chain combines TRBV4-3 with TRBJ1-1; maybe TRBD1 (5 bases). This CDR3 spans 15 amino acids. CDR1 LGHNA and CDR2 YSLEER come from the germline V gene. Trimming cost V 1 base and J 1 base, with 10 bases left between them. The CDR3 region has the DNA TGCGCCAGCAGCCAAGTGCAGGGCAAGAACACTGAAGCTTTCTTT. This encodes CASSQVQGKNTEAFF.

The rearrangement uses TRBV11-3 and TRBJ2-3, with 9 bases identical to TRBD1. V lost 5 bases, J lost 8 bases, and 2 bases stayed unmatched. CDR3 length: 12 residues. CDR1 is SGHNT, CDR2 YENEEA, per germline. CDR3: CASSAGQGTQYF. CDR3 nucleotide sequence: TGTGCCAGCAGCGCGGGACAGGGTACGCAGTATTTT.